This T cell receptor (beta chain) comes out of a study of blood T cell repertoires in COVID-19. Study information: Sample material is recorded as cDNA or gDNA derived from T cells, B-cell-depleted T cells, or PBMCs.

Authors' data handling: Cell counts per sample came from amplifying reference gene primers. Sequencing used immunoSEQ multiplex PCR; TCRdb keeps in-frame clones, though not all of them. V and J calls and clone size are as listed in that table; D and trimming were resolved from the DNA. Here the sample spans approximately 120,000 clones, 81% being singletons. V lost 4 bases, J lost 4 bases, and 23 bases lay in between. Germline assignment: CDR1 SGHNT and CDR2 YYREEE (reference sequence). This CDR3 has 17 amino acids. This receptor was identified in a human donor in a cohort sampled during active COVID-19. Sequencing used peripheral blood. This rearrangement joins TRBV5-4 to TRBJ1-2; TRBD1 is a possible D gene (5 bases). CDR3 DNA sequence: TGTGCCAGCAGCCGGACCAGTCCAGGGTTTAGTTTCTATGGCTACACCTTC. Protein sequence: CASSRTSPGFSFYGYTF. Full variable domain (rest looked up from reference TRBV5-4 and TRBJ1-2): ETGVTQSPTHLIKTRGQQVTLRCSSQSGHNTVSWYQQALGQGPQFIFQYYREEENGRGNFPPRFSGLQFPNYSSELNVNALELDDSALYLCASSRTSPGFSFYGYTFGSGTRLTVV.